Following are 28 T cell receptor beta chains from one sample sequenced in a study of blood T cell repertoires in COVID-19 (dated by TCRdb to 2020 to 2022). The library was prepared using the immunoSEQ multiplex PCR assay. As stored in TCRdb, this immuneACCESS dataset retains in-frame rearrangements with V and J assigned. A fraction of the clones does not appear; measured against another copy, unresolved V genes explain less than half of the discrepancy, and the remainder lacks a known reason. The sample data list fewer than 300,000 clones, and more than 70% of these were observed just once. Around 2.9% of the sample comes from the top ten. Sequencing was carried out using peripheral blood. Receptors originate from a woman between 18 and 29 years old with acute or convalescent COVID-19.

The V call is TRBV28, the J call TRBJ2-2; maybe TRBD1 (5 bases). V was trimmed by 7 bases and J by 1 base, leaving 10 bases between them. CDR1 and CDR2 (germline): MDHEN, SYDVKM. This CDR3 has 14 residues. In DNA form, the CDR3 reads TGTGCCAGCACCCGACAGCGGAACACCGGGGAGCTGTTTTTT. Protein: CASTRQRNTGELFF.

The chain is built from TRBV6-2 or TRBV6-3 and TRBJ2-7; 7 bases map to TRBD1. The germline CDR1 and CDR2 sequences are MNHEY and SVGEGT. The J segment lost 2 bases and the V segment lost 2 bases, leaving 6 bases of the junction unmatched. The CDR3 contains 15 residues. In DNA form, the CDR3 reads TGTGCCAGCAGTTACCGGACAGGACTTACCTACGAGCAGTACTTC. This codes for CASSYRTGLTYEQYF.

This clone was observed at least ten times. The chain links TRBV28 to TRBJ1-2; D ambiguous. This CDR3 region has 14 residues. Germline CDR1 reads MDHEN; CDR2 reads SYDVKM. V gave up 6 bases and J gave up 2 bases, with 13 bases separating them. CDR3 sequence reads: CASRPAGINYGYTF. CDR3 DNA sequence: TGTGCCAGCAGGCCAGCCGGGATAAACTATGGCTACACCTTC.

V gene TRBV4-1 combines with J gene TRBJ1-1; D possibly corresponds to TRBD1 (5 bases). V dropped 0 bases and J dropped 4 bases, with 21 bases sitting between them. The CDR3 loop spans 18 amino acids. The V gene's germline CDR1 is MGHRA and CDR2 YSYEKL. Here the CDR3 DNA reads TGCGCCAGCAGCCAAGATAGGGGCAGGGCCCTTTCTGGCACTGAAGCTTTCTTT. Its protein is CASSQDRGRALSGTEAFF.

In this sample, this clone turned up once. The rearrangement joins TRBV28 to TRBJ2-1; 9 positions agree with TRBD1. The V gene end was trimmed by 7 bases and the J gene end by 8 bases; junction bases not matched to a gene: 12. The germline V gene has CDR1 MDHEN and CDR2 SYDVKM. This CDR3 contains 15 residues. The CDR3 coding sequence is TGTGCCAGCACCCCCGACAGGGGGTACCGTTATGAGCAGTTCTTC. It encodes CASTPDRGYRYEQFF.

The chain employs TRBV27 and TRBJ2-7; D remains unclear. Germline V gene data show CDR1 as MNHEY and CDR2 as SMNVEV (reference sequence). This CDR3 comprises 12 residues. V was trimmed by 4 bases and J by 0 bases, leaving 4 bases between them. The CDR3 spells CASSSSSYEQYF. CDR3 coding DNA: TGTGCCAGCAGTTCCAGCTCCTACGAGCAGTACTTC.

V and J are TRBV28 and TRBJ2-1; D unclear. This CDR3 region has 14 residues. Germline-derived CDR1 and CDR2 are MDHEN and SYDVKM. V gave up 1 base and J gave up 2 bases, with 6 bases separating them. In DNA form, the CDR3 reads TGTGCCAGCAGTTTATTCGGTACCTACAATGAGCAGTTCTTC. Translating it yields CASSLFGTYNEQFF.

This sequence joins TRBV6-5 and TRBJ2-2, with D possibly matching TRBD1 (6 bases). This CDR3 has 15 residues. Trimming cost V 7 bases and J 6 bases, with 18 bases left between them. From germline, CDR1 is MNHEY and CDR2 SVGAGI. The CDR3, as DNA: TGTGCCAGCAAAGGGGCCAGCAGGGGCGCCGGGGAGCTGTTTTTT. Its protein is CASKGASRGAGELFF.

The chain links TRBV7-8 to TRBJ2-5; the D is unclear. The CDR3 totals 14 residues. The germline V gene has CDR1 SGHVS and CDR2 FQNEAQ. Trimming pared 5 bases from V and 2 bases from J, leaving 12 bases between. CDR3 amino acids: CASSPGPMQETQYF. DNA for the CDR3: TGTGCCAGCAGCCCGGGTCCCATGCAAGAGACCCAGTACTTC.

The V call is TRBV9, the J call TRBJ2-1, with 11 bases fitting TRBD2. The CDR3 extends over 18 amino acids. The V and J ends lost 3 bases and 7 bases, in that order; junction bases with no gene match: 15. In germline, CDR1 is SGDLS, CDR2 YYNGEE. The CDR3 DNA reads as TGTGCCAGCAGCGCCAGTACTATAGCGGGAGGGCCGGTGAATGAGCAGTTCTTC. The encoded protein is CASSASTIAGGPVNEQFF.

V usage is TRBV27 and J usage is TRBJ2-7; TRBD1 matches 11 bases. CDR3 length: 16 residues. The junction had 11 bases not matched to a gene; V was cut back by 6 bases and J by 4 bases. The V gene's germline CDR1 is MNHEY and CDR2 SMNVEV (reference sequence). The CDR3 sequence: CASRIGAGTGGYEQYF. CDR3 DNA sequence: TGTGCCAGCAGGATCGGCGCCGGGACAGGGGGTTACGAGCAGTACTTC.

This clone appeared a single time. This chain connects TRBV7-2 to TRBJ1-2; D may be TRBD1 (6 bases). The CDR3 spans 14 residues. With 8 bases removed from V and 8 bases from J, the gap between germline ends came to 21 bases. Germline V gene sequence: CDR1 SGHTA, CDR2 FQGNSA. DNA for the CDR3: TGTGCCAGCGTGACAGGTTTGGTATTCTGGGGCTACACCTTC. Translation gives CASVTGLVFWGYTF.

Concerning this clone itself: One end of the junction varies from germline; a read error may be responsible. The V call is TRBV19, the J call TRBJ2-2; 14 positions agree with TRBD2. The germline gives CDR1 LNHDA, CDR2 SQIVND (reference sequence). This CDR3 is built from 14 residues. The CDR3 spells CAGRTSGRTGELFF. The CDR3 DNA sequence: TGTGCCGGTAGGACTAGCGGGAGGACCGGGGAGCTGTTTTTT.

The chain is built from TRBV28 and TRBJ2-7; 12 positions agree with TRBD2. Germline V gives CDR1 MDHEN, CDR2 SYDVKM. V was clipped by 4 bases and J by 0 bases; unmatched bases: 10. The CDR3 length is 18 residues. CDR3 sequence: CASSSPRTSGMSSYEQYF. As DNA, the CDR3 is TGTGCCAGCAGTTCCCCACGGACTAGCGGGATGAGCTCCTACGAGCAGTACTTC.

Regarding this clone: The junction departs from germline at one end; a sequencing error may be responsible. This chain connects TRBV7-7 to TRBJ1-3; the D gene is possibly TRBD1 (6 bases). The germline V gene has CDR1 SSHAT and CDR2 FNYEAQ (reference sequence). CDR3 length: 13 residues. The CDR3 DNA follows: TGTGCTAGCAGCCGGACAGTCGGCAACACCATATATTTT. This sequence encodes CASSRTVGNTIYF.

The CDR3 region has the DNA TGTGCCAGCAGTATGGGGCAGAATAGCAATCAGCCCCAGCATTTT. Translating gives CASSMGQNSNQPQHF. The chain is built from TRBV6-6 and TRBJ1-5; D might be TRBD1 (5 bases). Germline V CDR1 and CDR2: MNHNY, SVGAGI (reference sequence). Between the trimmed V and J ends, which lost 5 bases and 0 bases, there was a span of 11 bases. The CDR3 runs to 15 residues.

The rearrangement uses TRBV6-1 and TRBJ2-7; 8 nucleotides agree with TRBD1. Per the germline V gene, CDR1 is MNHNS and CDR2 is SASEGT. Trimming removed 3 bases from V and 4 bases from J; junction bases left unmatched: 5. This CDR3 is built from 14 residues. The CDR3 nucleotides read TGTGCCAGCAGTGACAGGGGACAGGAGTACGAGCAGTACTTC. As protein: CASSDRGQEYEQYF.

This clone was picked up many times. The gene calls are TRBV19 and TRBJ1-5, with unresolved D. The ends were cut back, 5 bases at V and 1 base at J, with 15 bases in the middle. Germline V gives CDR1 LNHDA, CDR2 SQIVND (reference sequence). CDR3 length: 16 residues. The CDR3 bases are TGTGCCAGTAGTGCGCTGAATATTGTGAGCAATCAGCCCCAGCATTTT. Translation: CASSALNIVSNQPQHF.

This chain links TRBV7-2 with TRBJ2-3, with TRBD2 matching 12 bases. The CDR3 runs to 19 residues. The junction had 24 bases not matched to a gene; V was cut back by 8 bases and J by 9 bases. Germline V gene sequence: CDR1 SGHTA, CDR2 FQGNSA. The CDR3 loop is CASGPYSSSGLAGPRTQYF. The CDR3 DNA follows: TGTGCCAGCGGACCTTATTCTTCAAGTGGACTAGCGGGGCCGAGGACGCAGTATTTT.

This chain joins TRBV6-2 or TRBV6-3 and TRBJ1-2, with no clear D. CDR1 MNHEY and CDR2 SVGEGT come from the germline V gene. The CDR3 is 14 residues long. With 0 bases removed from V and 4 bases from J, the gap between germline ends came to 9 bases. CDR3 coding DNA: TGTGCCAGCAGTTACTCGTATGGGCCCTATGGCTACACCTTC. It is translated as CASSYSYGPYGYTF.

The table lists this clone with a few counts. This chain uses TRBV5-6 with TRBJ1-5, with unresolved D. This CDR3 comprises 12 residues. Trimming stripped 3 bases from V and 4 bases from J, with 5 bases between. Germline assignment: CDR1 SGHDT and CDR2 YYEEEE. This CDR3 is CASSSLNQPQHF. The CDR3 region has the DNA TGTGCCAGCAGCTCCCTAAATCAGCCCCAGCATTTT.

The chain has TRBV3-1 (or the pseudogene TRBV3-2) and TRBJ1-5; D remains unclear. Germline assignment: CDR1 LGHDT and CDR2 YNNKEL (reference sequence). V lost 2 bases and J lost 3, with 5 bases in between. The CDR3 loop spans 13 amino acids. The CDR3: CASSQQINQPQHF. DNA of the CDR3: TGTGCCAGCAGCCAACAAATCAATCAGCCCCAGCATTTT.

The rearrangement joins TRBV3-1 (or the pseudogene TRBV3-2) to TRBJ1-5, with TRBD1 as a possible D gene (6 bases). The V end was cut by 2 bases, the J end by 6 bases, with 17 bases between. Germline CDR1 reads LGHDT; CDR2 reads YNNKEL (reference sequence). The CDR3 is 16 residues long. CDR3 protein: CASSQSGDASGQPQHF. The CDR3 DNA reads TGTGCCAGCAGCCAATCAGGGGACGCGAGTGGTCAGCCCCAGCATTTT.

This clone was observed once. The rearrangement links TRBV4-1 to TRBJ2-1, with unresolved D. The germline V gene has CDR1 MGHRA and CDR2 YSYEKL. V lost 4 bases to trimming and J lost 0 bases, with 19 bases between them. The CDR3 spans 18 residues. The CDR3 region is CASSLPVDDTSSYNEQFF. DNA for the CDR3: TGCGCCAGCAGCCTCCCGGTTGACGACACGAGCTCCTACAATGAGCAGTTCTTC.

The count of this clone is one. The rearrangement joins TRBV3-1 (or the pseudogene TRBV3-2) to TRBJ2-7; TRBD2 aligns across 13 bases. This CDR3 has 17 residues. V shed 2 bases and J 2 bases; nucleotides not matched to a gene: 6. CDR1 is LGHDT, CDR2 YNNKEL, per germline (reference sequence). CDR3 sequence: CASSQNSGTSGTYEQYF. Here the CDR3 DNA reads TGTGCCAGCAGCCAAAATTCCGGGACTAGCGGGACCTACGAGCAGTACTTC.

The V and J genes are TRBV28 and TRBJ1-2; TRBD1 matches 7 bases. This CDR3 has 15 amino acids. CDR1 is MDHEN, CDR2 SYDVKM, per germline. Unmatched junction bases numbered 5, after V lost 3 bases and J lost 1 base. In nucleotides, the CDR3 is TGTGCCAGCAGTTTTGCAGGGGGGAATAACTATGGCTACACCTTC. Amino acids: CASSFAGGNNYGYTF.

V is TRBV5-1 and J is TRBJ2-7; 10 bases align to TRBD2. Germline V gene lookup returns CDR1 SGHRS and CDR2 YFSETQ. V was pared by 3 bases and J by 2 bases, with 5 bases of the junction left unmatched. This CDR3 region has 15 residues. CDR3 bases: TGCGCCAGCAGCTCCTTACTAGCGGGAACCTACGAGCAGTACTTC. Its translation: CASSSLLAGTYEQYF. Based on the CDR3 plus reference TRBV5-1 and TRBJ2-7, the full variable domain is KAGVTQTPRYLIKTRGQQVTLSCSPISGHRSVSWYQQTPGQGLQFLFEYFSETQRNKGNFPGRFSGRQFSNSRSEMNVSTLELGDSALYLCASSSLLAGTYEQYFGPGTRLTVT.

The chain is built from TRBV5-1 and TRBJ2-3; D gene ambiguous. Trimming shortened V by 0 bases and J by 4 bases, and 12 bases separated the two germline ends. In germline, CDR1 is SGHRS, CDR2 YFSETQ. This CDR3 is 15 amino acids long. CDR3 region: CASSLGQVVADTQYF. For the CDR3, the DNA is TGCGCCAGCAGCTTGGGTCAGGTTGTCGCAGATACGCAGTATTTT.